This T cell receptor (beta chain) was identified in a study of identical twins. Study findings and constraints: Part of the zero-insertion signal could reflect confounding by invariant MAIT and iNKT cells. Low generation probability was overrepresented in out-of-frame alpha sequences shared by twins. Rather than following the same donors, the conclusions depended on cross-sectional statistical analysis. Beta out-of-frame sequences showed weaker excess twin sharing.

The CDR3 sequence is 17 residues long. Germline V CDR1 and CDR2: SSHAT, FNYEAQ (reference sequence). In the case of this clonotype: Its antigen remains unidentified. A junction boundary mismatches the germline segment, possibly from a read error.

TCRdb redid the calling of the 5' RACE reads with MiXCR, one entry per CDR3 protein. This table holds fewer than 550,000 distinct CDR3 sequences, 13% to 15% found once. The same specimen was also included in a second study, on yellow fever vaccine responses in identical twins.

The V gene is TRBV7-7, the J gene TRBJ2-6, with TRBD2 as a possible D gene (5 bases). The sequence came from a woman younger than 35 in good health. Input material: CD4+ T cells sorted from blood. As DNA, the CDR3 is TGTGCTAGCAGCCCAGAAAGAACGGGGACTGGGGCCAACGTCCTGACTTTC. Protein: CASSPERTGTGANVLTF.